The clone carrying this T cell receptor beta chain was counted a few times. This specimen belongs to a study of control samples from healthy donors and cancer patients. From germline, CDR1 is GTSNPN and CDR2 SVGIG (reference sequence). There are 15 residues in the CDR3. V lost 4 bases to trimming and J lost 6 bases; unmatched junction nucleotides: 7. The method was immunoSEQ multiplex PCR; TCRdb's version includes in-frame clones alone and lacks a portion of them. The table records about 100,000 clones, roughly 87% of them present only once. This clonotype originated in a woman between 45 and 65 years old in good health. The chain is built from TRBV30 and TRBJ1-5, with 12 nucleotides matching TRBD1. Sequences were obtained from blood. The CDR3 region is CAWTRGQGAGQPQHF. The CDR3 DNA reads as TGTGCCTGGACCCGGGGACAGGGGGCCGGTCAGCCCCAGCATTTT.